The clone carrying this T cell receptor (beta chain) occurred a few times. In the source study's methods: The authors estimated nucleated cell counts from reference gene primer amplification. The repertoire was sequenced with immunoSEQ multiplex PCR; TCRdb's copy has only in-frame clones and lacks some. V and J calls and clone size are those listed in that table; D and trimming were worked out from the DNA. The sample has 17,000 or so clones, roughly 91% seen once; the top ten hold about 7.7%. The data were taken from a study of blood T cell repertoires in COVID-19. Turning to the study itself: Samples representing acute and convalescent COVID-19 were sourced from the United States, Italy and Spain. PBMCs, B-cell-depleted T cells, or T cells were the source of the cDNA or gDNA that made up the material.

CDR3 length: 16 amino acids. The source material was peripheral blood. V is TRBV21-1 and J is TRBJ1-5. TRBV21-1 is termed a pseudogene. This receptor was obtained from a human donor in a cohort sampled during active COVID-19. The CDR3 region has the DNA TGTGCCAGCAGCAAAGCGGGAGGAGGCGCACGTCAGCCCCAGCATTTT. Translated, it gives CASSKAGGGARQPQHF.